The 18 T cell receptor beta chains below come from one sample, sequenced in a study of cytomegalovirus exposure and HLA in healthy donors. In the PCR, 60 Vbeta and 13 Jbeta primers were used. Assay used: immunoSEQ multiplex PCR; TCRdb lists only in-frame clones, some missing. The top ten clones hold 0.6% to 0.9% of a sample with fewer than 200,000 clones, roughly four fifths of them seen once. The sample was PBMCs. All receptors come from a female donor in good health and CMV-seronegative.

This chain joins TRBV5-1 and TRBJ2-6; 9 bases align to TRBD1. With 0 bases clipped from V and 2 bases from J, the junction kept 6 bases outside the gene matches. Germline CDR1 reads SGHRS; CDR2 reads YFSETQ. CDR3 length: 18 residues. In DNA form, the CDR3 reads TGCGCCAGCAGCTTGGCAACACAGGGGGCAGCTGGGGCCAACGTCCTGACTTTC. Encoded protein: CASSLATQGAAGANVLTF.

This chain connects TRBV19 to TRBJ1-2; D gene uncertain. With 5 bases removed from V and 4 bases from J, the gap between germline ends came to 20 bases. The CDR3 consists of 16 residues. Looked up from germline, CDR1 is LNHDA and CDR2 is SQIVND (reference sequence). CDR3 residues: CASSAVFGLASYGYTF. In DNA form, the CDR3 reads TGTGCCAGTAGTGCGGTCTTTGGGTTGGCGAGCTATGGCTACACCTTC.

The J gene is TRBJ1-1, the V gene TRBV21-1. TRBV21-1 is flagged as a pseudogene. The CDR3 is 15 amino acids. The CDR3 nucleotides read TGTGCCAGCAGCAAAATGACCGGGGGAGGCACTGAAGCTTTCTTT. It yields the protein CASSKMTGGGTEAFF.

V usage is TRBV30 and J usage is TRBJ2-3; D not resolved. Germline CDR1 GTSNPN, CDR2 SVGIG (reference sequence). This CDR3 contains 12 residues. V shed 1 base and J shed 7 bases, with 9 bases lying between them. For the CDR3, the DNA is TGTGCCTGGAGTGGATCGCGGTATACGCAGTATTTT. This codes for CAWSGSRYTQYF.

This chain joins TRBV18 and TRBJ2-5, with TRBD2 matching over 12 bases. Germline V gene lookup returns CDR1 KGHSH and CDR2 LQKENI. The CDR3 consists of 14 residues. Germline trimming cut 5 bases from V and 5 bases from J; bases unmatched to any gene: 3. CDR3 bases: TGTGCCAGCTCAAGGACTAGCGGGGAGGAGACCCAGTACTTC. It translates to CASSRTSGEETQYF.

The CDR3 loop is CASSLHTMTGKNTGELFF. CDR3 nucleotides: TGTGCCAGCAGCCTACATACTATGACAGGGAAGAACACCGGGGAGCTGTTTTTT. The chain recombines TRBV4-2 with TRBJ2-2; 7 bases are shared with TRBD1. The CDR3 loop spans 18 amino acids. The germline gives CDR1 LGHNA, CDR2 YNFKEQ. J lost 1 base, V lost 4 bases, and 12 bases had no gene match.

The chain combines TRBV7-9 with TRBJ2-7; TRBD1 agrees at 10 bases. Germline V gives CDR1 SEHNR, CDR2 FQNEAQ (reference sequence). Losses at the gene ends were 4 bases for V and 2 bases for J; bases not matched to a gene: 5. This CDR3 comprises 15 residues. The CDR3 DNA sequence: TGTGCCAGCAGCTGGGACAGGGGTAATCCCTACGAGCAGTACTTC. Its protein is CASSWDRGNPYEQYF.

This chain uses TRBV5-6 with TRBJ2-1, with 7 nucleotides matching TRBD1. Germline loops: CDR1 SGHDT, CDR2 YYEEEE. V lost 4 bases, J lost 2 bases, and 9 bases stayed unmatched. The CDR3 contains 16 residues. CDR3 sequence reads: CASSTLTGWTYNEQFF. CDR3 in DNA: TGTGCCAGCAGCACCCTGACAGGGTGGACCTACAATGAGCAGTTCTTC.

The chain carries TRBV11-3 and TRBJ2-1; 11 bases match TRBD2. With 3 bases clipped from V and 4 bases from J, the junction kept 5 bases outside the gene matches. The CDR3 loop spans 16 amino acids. The germline gives CDR1 SGHNT, CDR2 YENEEA. The DNA of the CDR3 is TGTGCCAGCAGCTTCCAGGGGACTAGCGGATACAATGAGCAGTTCTTC. It yields the protein CASSFQGTSGYNEQFF.

This clone was seen only a few times. The J gene is TRBJ2-6, the V gene TRBV6-4; 12 nucleotides agree with TRBD2. The CDR3 loop spans 16 amino acids. Trimming took 4 bases from V and 2 from J; bases not matched to a gene: 0. Germline V lookup: CDR1 MRHNA, CDR2 SNTAGT. CDR3 DNA: TGTGCCAGCAGTGCTAGCGGGGGGGCTGGGGCCAACGTCCTGACTTTC. Protein product: CASSASGGAGANVLTF.

The chain employs TRBV2 and TRBJ1-6; 9 bases map to TRBD1. This CDR3 spans 19 amino acids. From germline, CDR1 is SNHLY and CDR2 FYNNEI. V shed 8 bases, J shed 1 base, and the junction held 15 bases outside the gene matches. The CDR3 DNA reads as TGTGCCAGCGCTAAGATACCGGGACAGGGCGGGTCCTATAATTCACCCCTCCACTTT. Translation: CASAKIPGQGGSYNSPLHF.

The chain combines TRBV30 with TRBJ2-1; no firm D call. V was trimmed by 0 bases and J by 5 bases, leaving 11 bases between them. This CDR3 is built from 14 residues. The germline gives CDR1 GTSNPN, CDR2 SVGIG (reference sequence). The CDR3, as DNA: TGTGCCTGGAGTGTACACAGTGGTAACAATGAGCAGTTCTTC. Amino acids: CAWSVHSGNNEQFF.

The chain joins TRBV12-5 to TRBJ1-5, with D unclear. The CDR3 covers 15 residues. V was clipped by 5 bases and J by 3 bases, with 14 bases between them. Germline V CDR1 and CDR2: LGHNT, FRNRAP. The CDR3 reads CASGPLGGDNQPQHF. The CDR3 DNA follows: TGTGCTAGTGGTCCCCTGGGAGGTGACAATCAGCCCCAGCATTTT.

The chain has TRBV9 and TRBJ2-4, with D perhaps TRBD2 (7 bases). The V gene lost 3 bases and the J gene lost 4 bases, with 17 bases spanning the gap. The CDR3 runs 16 residues. CDR1 is SGDLS, CDR2 YYNGEE, per germline. In DNA, the CDR3 is TGTGCCAGCAGCGATGCGGGAAGGGGGGGGAAAAACATTCAGTACTTC. It translates to CASSDAGRGGKNIQYF.

The chain has TRBV30 and TRBJ1-5; D gene unclear. V gave up 0 bases and J gave up 4 bases, with 10 bases separating them. Germline loops: CDR1 GTSNPN, CDR2 SVGIG (reference sequence). The CDR3 spans 14 residues. CDR3 coding DNA: TGTGCCTGGAGTGTACTCGGAGGTAATCAGCCCCAGCATTTT. This sequence encodes CAWSVLGGNQPQHF.

This clone was seen only once. This sequence joins TRBV7-2 and TRBJ2-3; 9 positions match TRBD2. The CDR3 spans 15 residues. J gave up 1 base and V 8 bases, and 7 bases lay outside the gene matches. Germline values: CDR1 SGHTA, CDR2 FQGNSA. CDR3 sequence (DNA): TGTGCCAGCGGACTAAGGACTAGCGGCACAGATACGCAGTATTTT. This codes for CASGLRTSGTDTQYF.

The V gene is TRBV6-1, the J gene TRBJ1-5, with D maybe TRBD1 (6 bases). The CDR3 consists of 17 residues. Trimming removed 2 bases from V and 6 bases from J, with 20 bases in between. Germline assignment: CDR1 MNHNS and CDR2 SASEGT. CDR3 sequence reads: CASSETFGRGYGQPQHF. The DNA for the CDR3 is TGTGCCAGCAGTGAAACTTTTGGCAGGGGTTACGGTCAGCCCCAGCATTTT.

This clone was observed a handful of times. The chain couples TRBV9 to TRBJ1-4; D perhaps matches TRBD1 (6 bases). V was trimmed by 0 bases and J by 6 bases, leaving 15 bases between them. Per germline, CDR1 SGDLS and CDR2 YYNGEE. There are 16 residues in the CDR3. The CDR3 coding sequence is TGTGCCAGCAGCGTAGCTATCAGGGAGGGGGATGAAAAACTGTTTTTT. Translating it yields CASSVAIREGDEKLFF.